The 15 T cell receptor beta chains listed next were all sequenced from one sample in a study of regulatory and conventional T cells in RAG deficiency. Blood CD4+ CD25-low CD127-high conventional T cells supplied the genomic DNA template. TCRdb's copy holds only in-frame clones and misses some; the assay was immunoSEQ multiplex PCR. The repertoire holds about 34,000 clones, about 78% seen once, with 3% to 3.5% in the top ten. The same specimen was also included in a second study, on regulatory T cells. That work adds: The PCR used 52 TRBV and 13 TRBJ primers.

Source material: CD4+ effector T cells sorted from blood. These receptors all come from a human donor in good health.

J is TRBJ1-6 and V is TRBV5-5, with D unclear. V lost 0 bases to trimming and J lost 0 bases, with 7 bases between them. The CDR3 loop spans 16 amino acids. The V gene's germline CDR1 is SGHKS and CDR2 YYEKEE (reference sequence). In nucleotides, the CDR3 is TGTGCCAGCAGCTTGGACGGAAGCTCCTATAATTCACCCCTCCACTTT. This translates into CASSLDGSSYNSPLHF.

The chain is built from TRBV11-3 and TRBJ2-7, with D perhaps matching TRBD1 (5 bases). Germline V gene lookup returns CDR1 SGHNT and CDR2 YENEEA. V lost 5 bases and J lost 5, with 19 bases in between. This CDR3 spans 15 amino acids. This chain's CDR3 is CASSLGRSLGDEQYF. The CDR3 nucleotides are TGTGCCAGCAGCCTTGGACGTAGCCTAGGGGACGAGCAGTACTTC.

V is TRBV5-8 and J is TRBJ2-4, with 9 bases lining up with TRBD2. With V trimmed by 4 bases and J by 7 bases, 9 bases remained unmatched. The germline V gene has CDR1 SGHTS and CDR2 YDEGEE. This CDR3 has 15 residues. CDR3 nucleotide sequence: TGTGCCAGCAGCCCCCAGCGGGGGGTCATCAACATTCAGTACTTC. This translates into CASSPQRGVINIQYF.

V is TRBV18 and J is TRBJ1-2; the D is unclear. The CDR3 runs 13 residues. Germline CDR1 is KGHSH and CDR2 is LQKENI. The ends were cut back, 3 bases at V and 8 bases at J, with 13 bases in the middle. CDR3 sequence reads: CASSPFLREGYTF. The DNA of the CDR3 is TGTGCCAGCTCACCGTTTTTACGGGAAGGCTACACCTTC.

The V call is TRBV12-5, the J call TRBJ2-7; possible D gene TRBD1, 6 bases. The germline gives CDR1 LGHNT, CDR2 FRNRAP. This CDR3 has 12 residues. The germline V and J ends were trimmed by 6 bases and 4 bases, with 10 bases remaining between them. As DNA, the CDR3 is TGTGCTAGTGGAACAGGGAAATACGAGCAGTACTTC. Translated, it gives CASGTGKYEQYF.

There are a few counts of this clone. The chain employs TRBV2 and TRBJ2-7; TRBD1 aligns across 9 bases. The CDR3 is 15 residues long. Germline V lookup: CDR1 SNHLY, CDR2 FYNNEI. The V segment lost 8 bases and the J segment 3 bases; nucleotides outside the gene matches: 11. The CDR3 bases are TGTGCCAGCTCCTTCGGTCGGGACAGGGTCTACGAGCAGTACTTC. This sequence encodes CASSFGRDRVYEQYF.

The chain has TRBV29-1 and TRBJ1-2; no reliable D call. The CDR3 runs to 13 residues. CDR1 and CDR2 (germline): SQVTM, ANQGSEA. V lost 6 bases to trimming and J lost 5 bases, with 16 bases between them. This CDR3 is CSVVKPGEYGYTF. As DNA, the CDR3 is TGCAGCGTAGTCAAACCAGGAGAATATGGCTACACCTTC.

The chain carries TRBV4-2 and TRBJ1-6; D is undetermined. This CDR3 is built from 16 residues. Deletions cut 0 bases from V and 2 bases from J, with 8 bases between. Germline assignment: CDR1 LGHNA and CDR2 YNFKEQ. The CDR3 bases are TGTGCCAGCAGCCAAGATTATACCGCCTATAATTCACCCCTCCACTTT. It is translated as CASSQDYTAYNSPLHF.

The genes are TRBV7-3 and TRBJ2-2, with TRBD2 as a possible D gene (5 bases). The V gene's germline CDR1 is SGHTA and CDR2 FQGTGA. With 2 bases removed from V and 6 bases from J, the gap between germline ends came to 16 bases. The CDR3 is 16 amino acids. The CDR3 DNA reads TGTGCCAGCAGCTTACTGGGAGACCAGGCGGCCGGGGAGCTGTTTTTT. Translated: CASSLLGDQAAGELFF.

The rearrangement links TRBV5-1 to TRBJ1-1; D is possibly TRBD1 (6 bases). Looked up from germline, CDR1 is SGHRS and CDR2 is YFSETQ. Trimming took 4 bases from V and 11 from J, leaving 24 bases between them. CDR3 length: 15 residues. The CDR3 DNA is TGCGCCAGCAGCGGAGGGGGGCGGAGCGCGAACCGGGCTTTCTTT. Encoded protein: CASSGGGRSANRAFF.

The chain joins TRBV7-3 to TRBJ1-1, with 11 bases that match TRBD1. The CDR3 covers 13 residues. With 8 bases clipped from V and 2 bases from J, the junction kept 1 base outside the gene matches. From germline, CDR1 is SGHTA and CDR2 FQGTGA. The CDR3: CASGTGGNTEAFF. CDR3 nucleotides: TGTGCCAGCGGGACAGGGGGAAACACTGAAGCTTTCTTT.

The V and J genes are TRBV5-6 and TRBJ2-2; TRBD1 aligns across 9 bases. The CDR3 is 13 residues long. CDR1 SGHDT and CDR2 YYEEEE come from the germline V gene. J lost 7 bases, V lost 5 bases, and 3 bases had no gene match. CDR3 in amino acids: CASRGTGYGELFF. CDR3 nucleotide sequence: TGTGCCAGCAGGGGGACAGGGTACGGGGAGCTGTTTTTT. Full variable domain (outside the CDR3, taken from reference TRBV5-6 and TRBJ2-2): DAGVTQSPTHLIKTRGQQVTLRCSPKSGHDTVSWYQQALGQGPQFIFQYYEEEERQRGNFPDRFSGHQFPNYSSELNVNALLLGDSALYLCASRGTGYGELFFGEGSRLTVL.

The chain is built from TRBV7-3 and TRBJ1-1, with 8 positions matching TRBD1. The CDR3 length is 15 residues. Germline CDR1 and CDR2: SGHTA and FQGTGA. The junction had 4 bases not matched to a gene; V was cut back by 4 bases and J by 0 bases. This CDR3 reads CASSSQGGMNTEAFF. CDR3 DNA: TGTGCCAGCAGCTCACAGGGGGGGATGAACACTGAAGCTTTCTTT.

In DNA form, the CDR3 reads TGTGCCAGCAGTTACCCACAATCTCAGCCCCAGCATTTT. Protein: CASSYPQSQPQHF. The rearrangement joins TRBV28 to TRBJ1-5; no definite D call. The V gene's germline CDR1 is MDHEN and CDR2 SYDVKM. The CDR3 has 13 residues. V lost 4 bases and J 6 bases, leaving 10 bases between the germline ends.

This chain links TRBV30 with TRBJ2-5; 7 bases align to TRBD1. Germline V gene lookup returns CDR1 GTSNPN and CDR2 SVGIG (reference sequence). V lost 0 bases and J lost 5; bases outside the gene matches: 6. This CDR3 has 14 amino acids. The DNA for the CDR3 is TGTGCCTGGAGTGTAAAAGGGGGCGACGAGACCCAGTACTTC. It codes for CAWSVKGGDETQYF.